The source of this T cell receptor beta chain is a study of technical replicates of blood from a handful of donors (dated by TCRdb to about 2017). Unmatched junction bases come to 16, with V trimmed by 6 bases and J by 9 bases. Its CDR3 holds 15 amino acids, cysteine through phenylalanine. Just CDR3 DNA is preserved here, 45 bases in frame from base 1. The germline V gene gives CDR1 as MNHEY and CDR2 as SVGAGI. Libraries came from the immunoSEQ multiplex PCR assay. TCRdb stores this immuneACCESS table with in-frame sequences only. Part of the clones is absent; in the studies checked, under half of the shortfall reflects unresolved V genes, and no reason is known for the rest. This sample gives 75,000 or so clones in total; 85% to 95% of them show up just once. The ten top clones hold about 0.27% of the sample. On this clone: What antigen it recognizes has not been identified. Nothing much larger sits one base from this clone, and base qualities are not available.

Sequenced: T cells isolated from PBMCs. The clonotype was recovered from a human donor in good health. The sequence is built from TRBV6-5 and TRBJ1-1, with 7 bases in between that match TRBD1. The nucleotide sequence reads TGTGCCAGCAGCGGATTTGGGCCCGACAGGGAACAAGCTTTCTTT. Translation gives CASSGFGPDREQAFF.